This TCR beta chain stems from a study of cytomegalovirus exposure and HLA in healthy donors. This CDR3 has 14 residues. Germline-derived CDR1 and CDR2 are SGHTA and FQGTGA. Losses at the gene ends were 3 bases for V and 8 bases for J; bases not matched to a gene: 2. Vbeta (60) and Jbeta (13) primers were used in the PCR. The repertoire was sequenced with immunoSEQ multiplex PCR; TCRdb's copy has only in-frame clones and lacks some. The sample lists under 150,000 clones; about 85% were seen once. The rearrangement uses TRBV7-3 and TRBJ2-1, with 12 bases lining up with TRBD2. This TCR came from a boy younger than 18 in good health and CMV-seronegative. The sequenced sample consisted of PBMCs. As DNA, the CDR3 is TGTGCCAGCAGCTTTGGGACTAGCGGGTATGAGCAGTTCTTC. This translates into CASSFGTSGYEQFF.